This TCR beta chain stems from a study of T cells in localized non-small cell lung cancer. General observations from the study: Uninvolved adjacent lung had the highest recorded T cell clonality, with tumor below it. Because sequencing included only one region (of the tumor), heterogeneity remains possible. Longer overall survival was linked to higher blood T cell density. Adjacent lung was found to contain a median about 55 of the top 100 tumor clones.

The CDR3 is 19 amino acids. Germline CDR1 and CDR2: LGHNA and YNFKEQ. Trimming took 4 bases from V and 0 from J; bases not matched to a gene: 10. As regards this clone: Its antigen is still unknown.

Sequenced by immunoSEQ multiplex PCR; TCRdb stores in-frame clones only, minus some. The sample includes some 22,000 clones, 84% of them seen just once. This sequence was found in a man aged 35 to 69 with stage I lung adenocarcinoma. The material was peripheral blood, obtained before any cancer treatment. V is TRBV4-2 and J is TRBJ2-7; 15 positions match TRBD2. The CDR3: CASSLNPGLAGGFSYEQYF. In nucleotides, the CDR3 is TGTGCCAGCAGCCTCAACCCGGGACTAGCGGGGGGCTTCTCCTACGAGCAGTACTTC.